Ten or more counts support the clone carrying this TCR beta chain. Its antigen is as yet unknown. This entry belongs to a study of neurological immune-mediated disorders. Study-wide background: A relapsing-remitting course was seen in about 90% of the roughly 35 multiple sclerosis patients and a secondary progressive course in 3.

Source material was 2 million unsorted PBMCs, stored at -80 °C in RNAlater. Germline CDR1 ENHRY, CDR2 SYGVKD. The CDR3 is made up of 14 amino acids. With V trimmed by 11 bases and J by 9 bases, 13 bases remained unmatched. The study, taken as a whole, reports: One related-CDR3 cluster, which may be a signature, held the repertoires of 18 of 34 multiple sclerosis patients after phylogenetic grouping.

5'RACE employing 10-nucleotide random UMIs yielded the cDNA. MiXCR was run by TCRdb on the 5' RACE reads, yielding one entry per CDR3 protein. The sample yields some 57,000 distinct CDR3 sequences, 4% to 5.5% seen once. The sample taken for sequencing was PBMCs. The TCR comes from a woman aged 45-59 years with multiple sclerosis. The V gene is TRBV10-3, the J gene TRBJ2-1; 10 bases fit TRBD2. The CDR3 DNA follows: TGTGCCTCCACCACGAGCGGGGGGGCGGGTGAGCAGTTCTTC. Amino acid sequence: CASTTSGGAGEQFF.